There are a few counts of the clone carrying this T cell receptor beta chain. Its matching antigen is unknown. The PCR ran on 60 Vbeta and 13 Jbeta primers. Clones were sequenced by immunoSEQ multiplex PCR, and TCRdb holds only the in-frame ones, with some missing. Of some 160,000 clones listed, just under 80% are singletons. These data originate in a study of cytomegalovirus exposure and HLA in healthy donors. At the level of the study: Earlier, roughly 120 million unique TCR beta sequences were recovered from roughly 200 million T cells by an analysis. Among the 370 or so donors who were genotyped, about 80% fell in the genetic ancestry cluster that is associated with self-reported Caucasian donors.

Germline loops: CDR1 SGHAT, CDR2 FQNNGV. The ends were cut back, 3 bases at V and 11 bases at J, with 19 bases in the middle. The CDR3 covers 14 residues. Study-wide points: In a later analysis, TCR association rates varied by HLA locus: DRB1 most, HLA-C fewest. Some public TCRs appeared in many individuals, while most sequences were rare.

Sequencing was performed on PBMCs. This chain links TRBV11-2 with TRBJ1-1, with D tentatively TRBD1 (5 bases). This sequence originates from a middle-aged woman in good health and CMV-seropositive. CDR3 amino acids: CASSFSGQGGTAFF. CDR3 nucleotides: TGTGCCAGCAGCTTCAGCGGGCAGGGAGGTACGGCTTTCTTT.